This TCR beta chain was documented in a study of cytomegalovirus exposure and HLA in healthy donors. V lost 4 bases, J lost 4 bases, and 5 bases lay in between. Germline values: CDR1 SGHKS, CDR2 YYEKEE (reference sequence). The CDR3 spans 11 residues. Use of 60 Vbeta and 13 Jbeta primers characterized the PCR. Assay: immunoSEQ multiplex PCR; the TCRdb copy retains only in-frame clones and omits some. The sample holds around 110,000 clones, approximately 79% seen once. Study-wide results and caveats: As was reported, the HLA-A and HLA-B alleles of most subjects were accurately predicted from TCR beta sequences.

On this clone itself: Its matching antigen is unknown.

This clonotype was obtained from a man younger than 40 in good health and CMV-seronegative. The V and J genes are TRBV5-5 and TRBJ1-2; D gene ambiguous. Sequences were obtained from PBMCs. DNA for the CDR3: TGTGCCAGCAGCGAGGGCTATGGCTACACCTTC. Amino acid sequence: CASSEGYGYTF.